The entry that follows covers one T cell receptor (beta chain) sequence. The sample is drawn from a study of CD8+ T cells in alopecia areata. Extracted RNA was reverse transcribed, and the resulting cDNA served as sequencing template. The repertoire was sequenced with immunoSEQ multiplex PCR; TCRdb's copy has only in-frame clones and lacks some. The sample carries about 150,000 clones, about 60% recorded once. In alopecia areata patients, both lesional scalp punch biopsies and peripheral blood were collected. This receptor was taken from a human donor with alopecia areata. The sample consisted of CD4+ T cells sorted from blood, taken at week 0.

The CDR3 reads CSAASGGDYGYTF. Written as DNA, the CDR3 is TGCAGCGCCGCCTCGGGGGGGGACTATGGCTACACCTTC. The V gene is TRBV29-1, the J gene TRBJ1-2; possibly TRBD1 for D (5 bases). The germline V gene encodes CDR1 SQVTM and CDR2 ANQGSEA. V lost 7 bases, J lost 3 bases, and 15 bases lay in between. The CDR3 spans 13 residues.